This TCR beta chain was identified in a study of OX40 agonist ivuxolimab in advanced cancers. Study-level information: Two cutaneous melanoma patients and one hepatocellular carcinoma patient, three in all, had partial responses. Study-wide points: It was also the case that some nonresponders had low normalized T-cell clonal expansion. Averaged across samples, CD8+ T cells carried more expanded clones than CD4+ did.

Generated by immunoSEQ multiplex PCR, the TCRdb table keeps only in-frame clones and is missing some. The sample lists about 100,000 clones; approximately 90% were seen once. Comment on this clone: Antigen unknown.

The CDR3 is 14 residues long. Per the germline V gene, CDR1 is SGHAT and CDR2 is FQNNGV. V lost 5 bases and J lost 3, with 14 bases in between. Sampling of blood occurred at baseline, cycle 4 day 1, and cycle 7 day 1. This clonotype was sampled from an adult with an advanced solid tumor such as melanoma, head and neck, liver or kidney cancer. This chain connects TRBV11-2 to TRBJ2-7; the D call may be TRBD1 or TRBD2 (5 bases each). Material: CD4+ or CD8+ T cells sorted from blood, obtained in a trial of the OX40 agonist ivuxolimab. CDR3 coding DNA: TGTGCCAGCAGCCCCCGGGACGGCCGCTACGAGCAGTACTTC. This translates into CASSPRDGRYEQYF.